This TCR beta chain was sequenced in a study of T-cell reconstitution after alpha-beta-depleted transplantation in children. TCRbeta library construction was performed incorporating unique molecular identifiers. From the PCR reads, TCRdb called clonotypes with MiXCR, one entry per CDR3 protein. In the table there are hundreds of thousands of distinct CDR3 sequences, roughly 18% of which are singletons. Trimming removed 0 bases at V and 7 bases at J, with 18 bases between. The germline CDR1 and CDR2 sequences are LGHDT and YNNKEL (reference sequence). This CDR3 has 16 residues. The sample consisted of PBMCs from the stem cell graft donor, taken from the stem cell graft. This receptor was obtained from a human donor who donated a stem cell graft to a child with acute lymphoblastic leukemia. V and J are TRBV3-1 and TRBJ1-2, with D possibly being TRBD1 (5 bases). Here the CDR3 DNA reads TGTGCCAGCAGCCAAGAGAGGGCACCAGGGCCTTCTGGCTACACCTTC. It codes for CASSQERAPGPSGYTF.